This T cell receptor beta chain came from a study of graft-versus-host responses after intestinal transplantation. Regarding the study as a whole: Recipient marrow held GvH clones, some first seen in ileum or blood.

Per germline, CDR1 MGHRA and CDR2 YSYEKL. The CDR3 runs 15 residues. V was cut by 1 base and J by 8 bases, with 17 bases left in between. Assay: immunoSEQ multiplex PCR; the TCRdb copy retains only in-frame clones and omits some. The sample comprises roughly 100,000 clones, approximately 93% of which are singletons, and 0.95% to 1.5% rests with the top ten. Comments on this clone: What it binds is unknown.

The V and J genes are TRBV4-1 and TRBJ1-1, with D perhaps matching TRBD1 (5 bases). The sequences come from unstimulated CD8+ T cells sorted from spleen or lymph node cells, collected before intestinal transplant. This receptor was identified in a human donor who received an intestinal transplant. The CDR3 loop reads CASSQALNRDVEAFF. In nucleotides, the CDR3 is TGCGCCAGCAGCCAAGCGTTAAACCGGGACGTCGAAGCTTTCTTT.